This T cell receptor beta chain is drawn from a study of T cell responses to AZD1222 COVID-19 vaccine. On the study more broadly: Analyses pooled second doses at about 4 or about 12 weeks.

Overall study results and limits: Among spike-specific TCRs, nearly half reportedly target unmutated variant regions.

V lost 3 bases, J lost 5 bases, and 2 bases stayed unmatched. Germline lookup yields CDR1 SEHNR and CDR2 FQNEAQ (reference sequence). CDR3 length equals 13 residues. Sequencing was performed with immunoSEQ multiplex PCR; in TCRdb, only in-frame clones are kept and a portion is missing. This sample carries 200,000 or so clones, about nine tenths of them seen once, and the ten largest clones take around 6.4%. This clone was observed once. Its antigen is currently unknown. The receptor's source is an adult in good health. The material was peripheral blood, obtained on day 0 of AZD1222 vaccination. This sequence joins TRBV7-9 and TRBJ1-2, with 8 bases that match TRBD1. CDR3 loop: CASSLGQEYGYTF. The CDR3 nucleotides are TGTGCCAGCAGCTTGGGACAGGAATATGGCTACACCTTC. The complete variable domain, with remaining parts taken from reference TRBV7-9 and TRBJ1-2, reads DTGVSQNPRHKITKRGQNVTFRCDPISEHNRLYWYRQTLGQGPEFLTYFQNEAQLEKSRLLSDRFSAERPKGSFSTLEIQRTEQGDSAMYLCASSLGQEYGYTFGSGTRLTVV.